Below, 20 T cell receptor beta chains from the same sample are listed, as sequenced in a study of blood T cell repertoires in COVID-19. The data were produced by immunoSEQ multiplex PCR, yet TCRdb's version contains in-frame clones alone and is incomplete. This table has around 130,000 clones, 65% to 90% appearing once. Sequences were obtained from peripheral blood. Every receptor here comes from a man in his fifties with acute or convalescent COVID-19.

CDR3 DNA: TGTGCCAGCAGCGAGGGACAGGGGGCCTACGAGCAGTACTTC. This codes for CASSEGQGAYEQYF. The chain recombines TRBV2 with TRBJ2-7, with 11 bases identical to TRBD1. CDR1 is SNHLY, CDR2 FYNNEI, per germline. J gave up 2 bases and V 6 bases, and 3 bases lay outside the gene matches. CDR3 size: 14 residues.

This chain joins TRBV6-5 and TRBJ1-5; no clear D. Germline V lookup: CDR1 MNHEY, CDR2 SVGAGI. With 5 bases removed from V and 4 bases from J, the gap between germline ends came to 15 bases. CDR3 length equals 15 residues. The CDR3 nucleotides read TGTGCCAGCAGTCTAGTGAGAGTGCGGAATCAGCCCCAGCATTTT. Amino acid sequence: CASSLVRVRNQPQHF.

This clone was picked up many times. V gene TRBV6-5 combines with J gene TRBJ2-2; D is uncertain. Germline CDR1 MNHEY, CDR2 SVGAGI. CDR3 length: 14 residues. With 5 bases removed from V and 0 bases from J, the gap between germline ends came to 7 bases. The CDR3 nucleotides read TGTGCCAGCAGTAATCAGGCGAACACCGGGGAGCTGTTTTTT. Translating gives CASSNQANTGELFF.

The chain joins TRBV7-9 to TRBJ2-7, with 9 nucleotides matching TRBD2. Germline CDR1 and CDR2: SEHNR and FQNEAQ (reference sequence). The CDR3 has 16 residues. The junction had 3 bases not matched to a gene; V was cut back by 0 bases and J by 0 bases. The CDR3 DNA reads as TGTGCCAGCAGCTTAGCTAGCGGGAGCTCCTCCTACGAGCAGTACTTC. Its translation: CASSLASGSSSYEQYF.

This chain links TRBV7-8 with TRBJ2-2; the match to TRBD1 covers 8 bases. V lost 0 bases and J lost 7; bases outside the gene matches: 7. This CDR3 is 16 amino acids long. Germline loops: CDR1 SGHVS, CDR2 FQNEAQ. CDR3 protein: CASSLAGTGGRGELFF. The CDR3 nucleotides read TGTGCCAGCAGCTTAGCCGGGACAGGAGGGCGCGGGGAGCTGTTTTTT.

V is TRBV7-2 and J is TRBJ2-3, with 7 bases that match TRBD2. There are 14 residues in the CDR3. CDR1 SGHTA and CDR2 FQGNSA come from the germline V gene. After removal of 5 bases from V and 3 bases from J, the junction contained 5 bases not matched to a gene. CDR3 in DNA: TGTGCCAGCAGCCAACAAGCGGGGACAGATACGCAGTATTTT. It specifies CASSQQAGTDTQYF.

This chain uses TRBV11-2 with TRBJ2-5; D is perhaps TRBD1 (6 bases). The CDR3 length is 12 residues. Trimming left V 5 bases short and J 7 bases short, with 11 bases between. Germline lookup yields CDR1 SGHAT and CDR2 FQNNGV. CDR3: CASSQGQWTQYF. CDR3 coding DNA: TGTGCCAGCAGCCAGGGGCAGTGGACCCAGTACTTC.

This chain joins TRBV5-6 and TRBJ2-7; 9 nucleotides match TRBD1. This CDR3 is 16 amino acids long. Germline CDR1 and CDR2: SGHDT and YYEEEE. Trimming removed 0 bases from V and 3 bases from J; junction bases left unmatched: 7. The CDR3 DNA sequence: TGTGCCAGCAGCTTGGGGATGGGACAGGGTTTCTACGAGCAGTACTTC. It yields the protein CASSLGMGQGFYEQYF.

The gene calls are TRBV11-3 and TRBJ1-1; D is unclear. The CDR3 has 14 amino acids. From germline, CDR1 is SGHNT and CDR2 YENEEA. Between the trimmed V and J ends, which lost 3 bases and 1 base, there was a span of 9 bases. The CDR3, as DNA: TGTGCCAGCAGCTTGATGCCGGGGAACACTGAAGCTTTCTTT. Protein: CASSLMPGNTEAFF.

The V gene is TRBV9, the J gene TRBJ1-5, with D hard to call. The V end was cut by 0 bases, the J end by 9 bases, with 13 bases between. Germline CDR1 and CDR2: SGDLS and YYNGEE. The length of the CDR3 is 14 residues. CDR3 bases: TGTGCCAGCAGCGTAGAACAGAGCCAAGGGCCCCAGCATTTT. It codes for CASSVEQSQGPQHF.

The CDR3 reads CASQGDTEAFF. The CDR3 DNA sequence: TGTGCCAGCCAGGGGGACACTGAAGCTTTCTTT. The chain joins TRBV5-6 to TRBJ1-1, with TRBD1 matching 7 bases. V shed 7 bases and J 3 bases; nucleotides not matched to a gene: 0. The CDR3 runs to 11 residues. Germline V gene lookup returns CDR1 SGHDT and CDR2 YYEEEE.

The rearrangement links TRBV7-8 to TRBJ2-2; D perhaps matches TRBD1 (5 bases). The germline V gene has CDR1 SGHVS and CDR2 FQNEAQ. V dropped 2 bases and J dropped 5 bases, with 15 bases sitting between them. The CDR3 extends over 16 amino acids. The CDR3: CASSLWGLRQTGELFF. The CDR3 region has the DNA TGTGCCAGCAGCTTATGGGGCCTCCGTCAAACCGGGGAGCTGTTTTTT. The variable domain in full, with the rest retrieved from reference TRBV7-8 and TRBJ2-2, is GAGVSQSPRYKVAKRGQDVALRCDPISGHVSLFWYQQALGQGPEFLTYFQNEAQLDKSGLPSDRFFAERPEGSVSTLKIQRTQQEDSAVYLCASSLWGLRQTGELFFGEGSRLTVL.

The chain has TRBV5-6 and TRBJ2-7; 13 bases align to TRBD2. CDR3 length: 18 amino acids. J was trimmed by 0 bases and V by 0 bases; bases with no gene match: 6. The germline CDR1 and CDR2 sequences are SGHDT and YYEEEE. The CDR3 spells CASSLELAGGPSSYEQYF. CDR3 DNA sequence: TGTGCCAGCAGCTTGGAACTAGCGGGAGGGCCGAGCTCCTACGAGCAGTACTTC.

The V call is TRBV5-1, the J call TRBJ1-1; 8 positions agree with TRBD1. J was trimmed by 2 bases and V by 4 bases; bases with no gene match: 7. This CDR3 contains 15 residues. CDR1 and CDR2 from the germline V gene are SGHRS and YFSETQ. CDR3 residues: CASSATGGINTEAFF. CDR3 DNA: TGCGCCAGCAGCGCCACAGGGGGTATAAACACTGAAGCTTTCTTT.

The rearrangement joins TRBV10-2 to TRBJ2-7; 8 nucleotides match TRBD1. In germline, CDR1 is WSHSY, CDR2 SAAADI. This CDR3 has 16 residues. V was pared by 4 bases and J by 3 bases, with 11 bases of the junction left unmatched. Here the CDR3 reads CASSALGRTGSYEQYF. In DNA form, the CDR3 reads TGCGCCAGCAGTGCACTGGGGAGGACAGGGAGCTACGAGCAGTACTTC.

The rearrangement uses TRBV2 and TRBJ2-1, with 12 bases fitting TRBD2. The germline gives CDR1 SNHLY, CDR2 FYNNEI. Trimming cost V 8 bases and J 1 base; bases outside gene matches: 6. The CDR3 loop spans 16 amino acids. The CDR3 DNA sequence: TGTGCCAGCGGCGGACTAGCGGGATCTTCCTACAATGAGCAGTTCTTC. Residues: CASGGLAGSSYNEQFF.

V gene TRBV30 combines with J gene TRBJ1-2; 9 nucleotides line up with TRBD1. J gave up 4 bases and V 2 bases, and 8 bases lay outside the gene matches. Germline values: CDR1 GTSNPN, CDR2 SVGIG (reference sequence). This CDR3 region has 15 residues. CDR3 nucleotide sequence: TGTGCCTGGAGTAGAAGAGGGACAGGGCGCTATGGCTACACCTTC. Encoded protein: CAWSRRGTGRYGYTF.

This chain joins TRBV2 and TRBJ1-5; 10 bases are a match to TRBD1. This CDR3 is built from 15 residues. CDR1 is SNHLY, CDR2 FYNNEI, per germline. V was clipped by 6 bases and J by 7 bases; unmatched bases: 9. DNA of the CDR3: TGTGCCAGCAGCCTGACCTGGGACAGGGGACAGCCCCAGCATTTT. Translating it yields CASSLTWDRGQPQHF.

The rearrangement uses TRBV10-3 and TRBJ1-2; perhaps TRBD1 as D (6 bases). The germline V gene has CDR1 ENHRY and CDR2 SYGVKD. This CDR3 spans 14 amino acids. Trimming removed 2 bases from V and 4 bases from J, with 11 bases in between. For the CDR3, the DNA is TGTGCCATCAGTGAGGGACAGAGCAGCTATGGCTACACCTTC. It specifies CAISEGQSSYGYTF.

This chain connects TRBV28 to TRBJ2-2; TRBD1 aligns across 10 bases. The J segment lost 7 bases and the V segment lost 4 bases, leaving 9 bases of the junction unmatched. The germline CDR1 and CDR2 sequences are MDHEN and SYDVKM. CDR3 length: 16 amino acids. CDR3 loop: CASSWASGTGVGELFF. CDR3 in DNA: TGTGCCAGCAGTTGGGCCTCCGGGACAGGGGTCGGGGAGCTGTTTTTT.